The 25 T cell receptor beta chains below were found in one sample sequenced in a study of OX40 agonist ivuxolimab in advanced cancers. Sequencing was performed with immunoSEQ multiplex PCR; in TCRdb, only in-frame clones are kept and a portion is missing. This table has 45,000 to 65,000 clones, more than 85% appearing once. Sequenced here: CD4+ or CD8+ T cells sorted from blood, sampled in a trial of the OX40 agonist ivuxolimab. The receptors derive from an adult with an advanced solid tumor such as melanoma, head and neck, liver or kidney cancer.

The rearrangement uses TRBV5-1 and TRBJ2-7; possibly TRBD2 for D (6 bases). Trimming cost V 3 bases and J 5 bases, with 18 bases left between them. The CDR3 is made up of 15 amino acids. The germline V gene has CDR1 SGHRS and CDR2 YFSETQ. As DNA, the CDR3 is TGCGCCAGCAGCTGGGGCCCCGGGGGAACTAACGAGCAGTACTTC. Translation gives CASSWGPGGTNEQYF.

The chain couples TRBV15 to TRBJ2-1, with TRBD2 as a possible D gene (5 bases). This CDR3 has 14 amino acids. Germline V CDR1 and CDR2: LNHNV, YYDKDF (reference sequence). The germline V and J ends were trimmed by 0 bases and 6 bases, with 9 bases remaining between them. Here the CDR3 reads CATSRDWEINEQFF. CDR3 sequence (DNA): TGTGCCACCAGCAGAGATTGGGAGATCAATGAGCAGTTCTTC.

This rearrangement joins TRBV7-2 to TRBJ2-3; maybe TRBD2 (5 bases). The CDR3 covers 15 residues. Germline V CDR1 and CDR2: SGHTA, FQGNSA. V gave up 1 base and J gave up 5 bases, with 13 bases separating them. In nucleotides, the CDR3 is TGTGCCAGCAGCTTAGAGGCGGACTCCAGAGATACGCAGTATTTT. As protein: CASSLEADSRDTQYF.

J is TRBJ1-1 and V is TRBV27; no definite D call. Trimming stripped 5 bases from V and 1 base from J, with 8 bases between. Germline V gene lookup returns CDR1 MNHEY and CDR2 SMNVEV (reference sequence). CDR3 length: 13 residues. CDR3 amino acids: CASSLERNTEAFF. The CDR3 DNA sequence: TGTGCCAGCAGTCTAGAGAGGAACACTGAAGCTTTCTTT.

This rearrangement joins TRBV10-2 to TRBJ1-2; D is ambiguous. The CDR3 spans 13 residues. Per germline, CDR1 WSHSY and CDR2 SAAADI. V dropped 10 bases and J dropped 0 bases, with 12 bases sitting between them. The CDR3 DNA reads as TGCGCCACCATGGAGTCGTCTAACTATGGCTACACCTTC. This codes for CATMESSNYGYTF.

The rearrangement joins TRBV6-5 to TRBJ1-4; 8 bases agree with TRBD1. Germline CDR1 and CDR2: MNHEY and SVGAGI. This CDR3 region has 14 residues. V dropped 6 bases and J dropped 8; count of bases not matched to a gene: 8. CDR3 nucleotide sequence: TGTGCCAGCAGAATCGGGACAGGTGCCGAAAAACTGTTTTTT. The encoded protein is CASRIGTGAEKLFF.

V and J are TRBV19 and TRBJ2-5; D not certain. The CDR3 has 12 amino acids. In germline, CDR1 is LNHDA, CDR2 SQIVND (reference sequence). V was pared by 6 bases and J by 5 bases, with 10 bases between. CDR3 nucleotides: TGTGCCAGTAGCTTTGATATGGAGACCCAGTACTTC. Translation gives CASSFDMETQYF.

The V gene is TRBV30, the J gene TRBJ2-1; D assignment may be TRBD1 or TRBD2 (5 bases each). This CDR3 spans 16 amino acids. V was clipped by 2 bases and J by 3 bases, with 17 bases between them. The germline V gene has CDR1 GTSNPN and CDR2 SVGIG (reference sequence). This CDR3 is CAWSLYAPGLYNEQFF. In DNA form, the CDR3 reads TGTGCCTGGAGTCTGTATGCGCCGGGGCTCTACAATGAGCAGTTCTTC. The variable domain in full, with the rest retrieved from reference TRBV30 and TRBJ2-1, is SQTIHQWPATLVQPVGSPLSLECTVEGTSNPNLYWYRQAAGRGLQLLFYSVGIGQISSEVPQNLSASRPQDRQFILSSKKLLLSDSGFYLCAWSLYAPGLYNEQFFGPGTRLTVL.

The chain's CDR3 is CSVEEITGGASYEQYF. The DNA for the CDR3 is TGCAGCGTGGAGGAAATTACAGGGGGCGCTTCCTACGAGCAGTACTTC. The chain employs TRBV29-1 and TRBJ2-7, with 9 bases matching TRBD1. The CDR3 totals 16 residues. CDR1 is SQVTM, CDR2 ANQGSEA, per germline. Trimming cost V 6 bases and J 1 base; bases outside gene matches: 13.

This chain uses TRBV30 with TRBJ2-7; tentative D call: TRBD2 (5 bases). V shed 4 bases and J shed 3 bases, with 7 bases lying between them. The CDR3 is made up of 11 amino acids. Per germline, CDR1 GTSNPN and CDR2 SVGIG (reference sequence). The CDR3 bases are TGTGCCTGGATGGGGAGCTACGAGCAGTACTTC. Residues: CAWMGSYEQYF.

The chain joins TRBV11-2 to TRBJ1-2; D remains unclear. V gave up 3 bases and J gave up 10 bases, with 9 bases separating them. Germline-derived CDR1 and CDR2 are SGHAT and FQNNGV. The CDR3 has 11 residues. The CDR3 spells CASSFPGPYTF. In nucleotides, the CDR3 is TGTGCCAGCAGCTTCCCGGGCCCCTACACCTTC.

This chain uses TRBV7-9 with TRBJ2-1, with 10 bases fitting TRBD2. There are 17 residues in the CDR3. The V gene end was trimmed by 5 bases and the J gene end by 9 bases; junction bases not matched to a gene: 16. Germline CDR1 and CDR2: SEHNR and FQNEAQ (reference sequence). CDR3 nucleotide sequence: TGTGCCAGCAGCCAACCCCTAAATAGCGGGGGGCTCTCTGAGCAGTTCTTC. Amino acids: CASSQPLNSGGLSEQFF.

The chain combines TRBV10-3 with TRBJ2-1; D not certain. Germline lookup yields CDR1 ENHRY and CDR2 SYGVKD. V lost 3 bases to trimming and J lost 0 bases, with 12 bases between them. The CDR3 is made up of 16 amino acids. The chain's CDR3 is CAISDPDSSSYNEQFF. DNA of the CDR3: TGTGCCATCAGTGACCCCGACTCAAGCTCCTACAATGAGCAGTTCTTC.

The V call is TRBV30, the J call TRBJ1-1; D gene unclear. Germline V lookup: CDR1 GTSNPN, CDR2 SVGIG (reference sequence). CDR3 length: 13 amino acids. The V and J ends lost 3 bases and 1 base respectively, with 9 bases between them. In DNA, the CDR3 is TGTGCCTGGAGGGGCGGAAGGAACACTGAAGCTTTCTTT. Protein sequence: CAWRGGRNTEAFF.

This sequence joins TRBV19 and TRBJ2-3; TRBD2 aligns across 9 bases. Trimming cost V 4 bases and J 4 bases; bases outside gene matches: 3. Germline V lookup: CDR1 LNHDA, CDR2 SQIVND (reference sequence). The CDR3 is 14 residues long. The CDR3 loop is CASSTLAGADTQYF. CDR3 nucleotide sequence: TGTGCCAGTAGTACCTTAGCGGGGGCAGATACGCAGTATTTT.

The chain is built from TRBV4-1 and TRBJ1-2; 7 bases are a match to TRBD1. Germline V gene data show CDR1 as MGHRA and CDR2 as YSYEKL. V dropped 4 bases and J dropped 0; count of bases not matched to a gene: 8. This CDR3 region has 16 residues. DNA for the CDR3: TGCGCCAGCAGCCCCAGAGGGACAGACGCTAACTATGGCTACACCTTC. Translating gives CASSPRGTDANYGYTF.

CDR3 coding DNA: TGTGCCAGTAGTTTCAGTTACAATGAGCAGTTCTTC. This sequence encodes CASSFSYNEQFF. This chain links TRBV19 with TRBJ2-1; no reliable D call. The CDR3 length is 12 residues. V was shortened by 5 bases and J by 4 bases, with 6 bases between the two germline ends. Germline assignment: CDR1 LNHDA and CDR2 SQIVND (reference sequence).

V gene TRBV12-5 combines with J gene TRBJ1-2, with 8 bases aligning to TRBD1. The CDR3 sequence is 15 residues long. Germline CDR1 reads LGHNT; CDR2 reads FRNRAP. V lost 2 bases and J lost 3; bases outside the gene matches: 5. The CDR3 sequence is CASGLPPDRDYGYTF. The DNA for the CDR3 is TGTGCTAGTGGTTTGCCTCCGGACAGGGACTATGGCTACACCTTC.

V is TRBV27 and J is TRBJ2-1; TRBD2 might be the D (6 bases). Trimming pared 5 bases from V and 7 bases from J, leaving 15 bases between. This CDR3 comprises 14 residues. Germline V gene lookup returns CDR1 MNHEY and CDR2 SMNVEV (reference sequence). The CDR3 protein is CASSVAGEANEQFF. The CDR3 DNA is TGTGCCAGCAGTGTAGCCGGGGAGGCGAATGAGCAGTTCTTC.

V gene TRBV9 combines with J gene TRBJ2-2, with 8 positions matching TRBD1. J gave up 3 bases and V 4 bases, and 14 bases lay outside the gene matches. Germline V lookup: CDR1 SGDLS, CDR2 YYNGEE. This CDR3 comprises 18 residues. The CDR3 sequence: CASSPTNARGRDTGELFF. The CDR3 DNA sequence: TGTGCCAGCAGCCCGACAAATGCCAGGGGGCGGGACACCGGGGAGCTGTTTTTT. The full variable domain, with the rest looked up from reference TRBV9 and TRBJ2-2, is DSGVTQTPKHLITATGQRVTLRCSPRSGDLSVYWYQQSLDQGLQFLIQYYNGEERAKGNILERFSAQQFPDLHSELNLSSLELGDSALYFCASSPTNARGRDTGELFFGEGSRLTVL.

The CDR3 region is CASSQRDSDSFTGELFF. DNA of the CDR3: TGCGCCAGCAGCCAAAGGGACAGTGACAGTTTCACCGGGGAGCTGTTTTTT. The chain combines TRBV4-1 with TRBJ2-2; 7 nucleotides line up with TRBD1. Germline V lookup: CDR1 MGHRA, CDR2 YSYEKL. The CDR3 is 17 residues long. The junction had 10 bases not matched to a gene; V was cut back by 2 bases and J by 4 bases.

V and J are TRBV4-1 and TRBJ1-2; 7 positions match TRBD1. Trimming took 0 bases from V and 6 from J; bases not matched to a gene: 7. Germline CDR1 and CDR2: MGHRA and YSYEKL. This CDR3 has 15 residues. The CDR3 region has the DNA TGCGCCAGCAGCCAAGAAGCCAGGGGGATTGATGGCTACACCTTC. The encoded protein is CASSQEARGIDGYTF.

Details on this clone: A much larger clone lies a single base off, so this may be a read error. The V and J genes are TRBV7-9 and TRBJ2-3; 14 nucleotides match TRBD2. The trim removed 5 bases at V and 1 base at J, leaving 2 bases unmatched. This CDR3 contains 16 residues. Germline V CDR1 and CDR2: SEHNR, FQNEAQ (reference sequence). CDR3 protein: CASSAGLAGGTDTQYF. CDR3 coding DNA: TGTGCCAGCAGCGCGGGACTAGCGGGGGGCACAGATACGCAGTATTTT.

The genes are TRBV4-1 and TRBJ1-2; 8 nucleotides match TRBD1. The CDR3 runs to 13 residues. Unmatched junction bases numbered 4, after V lost 3 bases and J lost 7 bases. The germline V gene encodes CDR1 MGHRA and CDR2 YSYEKL. The CDR3 sequence: CASSQMTGAGYTF. DNA for the CDR3: TGCGCCAGCAGCCAGATGACAGGGGCTGGCTACACCTTC.

V gene TRBV19 combines with J gene TRBJ1-1; D remains unclear. CDR3 length equals 11 residues. Trimming cost V 5 bases and J 11 bases, with 12 bases left between them. Germline loops: CDR1 LNHDA, CDR2 SQIVND (reference sequence). CDR3 protein: CASSDGVLAFF. CDR3 nucleotides: TGTGCCAGTAGTGATGGGGTTTTGGCTTTCTTT.